Included here is one T cell receptor (beta chain) sequence, with context. CDR3 size: 16 residues. Germline V lookup: CDR1 LNHDA, CDR2 SQIVND (reference sequence). Trimming at V came to 3 bases and at J to 8 bases, leaving 11 bases not matched to a gene. Clones were read by immunoSEQ multiplex PCR, and TCRdb kept only the in-frame ones, dropping some. The repertoire has 290,000 or so clones, around 90% of them found once; the top ten carry roughly 2.1%. The sample originates from a study of blood T cell repertoires in COVID-19. Overall study: From T cells, B-cell-depleted T cells, or PBMCs came the material, which was cDNA or gDNA.

This clonotype originated in a man aged 18-30 years with active or convalescent COVID-19. Input material: peripheral blood. V is TRBV19 and J is TRBJ2-1; 9 positions agree with TRBD2. Here the CDR3 reads CASSIQGLAYLDEQFF. The CDR3 DNA is TGTGCCAGTAGTATTCAGGGACTAGCCTACCTGGATGAGCAGTTCTTC. Variable domain in full (rest from reference TRBV19 and TRBJ2-1): DGGITQSPKYLFRKEGQNVTLSCEQNLNHDAMYWYRQDPGQGLRLIYYSQIVNDFQKGDIAEGYSVSREKKESFPLTVTSAQKNPTAFYLCASSIQGLAYLDEQFFGPGTRLTVL.